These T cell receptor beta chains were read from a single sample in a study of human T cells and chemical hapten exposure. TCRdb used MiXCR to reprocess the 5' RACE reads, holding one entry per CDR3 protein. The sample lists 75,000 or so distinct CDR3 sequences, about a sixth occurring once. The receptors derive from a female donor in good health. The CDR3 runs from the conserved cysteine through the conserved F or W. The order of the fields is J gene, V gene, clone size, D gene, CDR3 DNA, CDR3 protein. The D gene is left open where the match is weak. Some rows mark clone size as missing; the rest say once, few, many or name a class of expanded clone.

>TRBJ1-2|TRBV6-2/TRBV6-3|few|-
TGTGCCAGCGCGAACGGGGACTATGGCTACACCTTC
CASANGDYGYTF
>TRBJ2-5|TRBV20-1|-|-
TGCAGTGCTACCTACCCGGGACTTCAAGAGACCCAGTACTTC
CSATYPGLQETQYF
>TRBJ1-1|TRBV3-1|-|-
TGTGCCAGCAGCCAATTACAGGAAAACACTGAAGCTTTCTTT
CASSQLQENTEAFF
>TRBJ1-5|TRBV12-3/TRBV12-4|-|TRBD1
TGTGCCAGCAGTTCGCTGACAGGGGGTCAGCCCCAGCATTTT
CASSSLTGGQPQHF
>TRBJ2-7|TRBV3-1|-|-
TGTGCCAGCAGCCAAGCCCACGAGCAGTACTTC
CASSQAHEQYF
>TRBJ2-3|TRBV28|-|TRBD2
TGTGCCAGCAGTTCGAGCGGGAGTGGTTCAACAGATACGCAGTATTTT
CASSSSGSGSTDTQYF
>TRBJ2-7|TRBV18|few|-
TGTGCCAGCTCACCATCGCGTGGCTACGAGCAGTACTTC
CASSPSRGYEQYF
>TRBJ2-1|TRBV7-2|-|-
TGTGCCAGCAGCCCGGACTGGGCTTACAATGAGCAGTTCTTC
CASSPDWAYNEQFF
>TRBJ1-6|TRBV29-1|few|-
TGCAGCGTTGTCCAGGACGTTAATTCACCCCTCCACTTT
CSVVQDVNSPLHF
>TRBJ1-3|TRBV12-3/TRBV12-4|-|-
TGTGCCAGCAGTTTCGGGGGGGGAGGAAACACCATATATTTT
CASSFGGGGNTIYF
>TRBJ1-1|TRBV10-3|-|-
TGTGCCATCGGGCGGGACGCCCTGAACACTGAAGCTTTCTTT
CAIGRDALNTEAFF
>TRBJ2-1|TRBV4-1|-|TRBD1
TGCGCCAGCAGCCGCGGGACAGGGAGGGACAATGAGCAGTTCTTC
CASSRGTGRDNEQFF
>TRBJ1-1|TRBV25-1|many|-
TGTGCCAGCAGTGAATACCAGGAGGGGACTGAAGCTTTCTTT
CASSEYQEGTEAFF
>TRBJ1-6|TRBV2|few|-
TGTGCCAGCAGCCAACAAGGGTTATCCTCTTCACCCCTCCACTTT
CASSQQGLSSSPLHF
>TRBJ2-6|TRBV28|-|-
TGTGCCAGCAGTTCTGCGACACCCACCTCTGGGGCCAACGTCCTGACTTTC
CASSSATPTSGANVLTF
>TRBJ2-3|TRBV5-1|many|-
TGCGCCAGCAGCTTCATACGAGCTGTCACAGATACGCAGTATTTT
CASSFIRAVTDTQYF
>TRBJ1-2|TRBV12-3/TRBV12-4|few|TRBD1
TGTGCCAGCAGTTTCTTGGCGGACAGGGTATCCTTC
CASSFLADRVSF
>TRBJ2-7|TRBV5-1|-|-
TGCGCCAGCAGAACAGACGACGGTGCCTACGAGCAGTACTTC
CASRTDDGAYEQYF
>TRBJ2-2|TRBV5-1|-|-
TGCGCCAGCAGCTTGAGGGTCGTCGGACTTAACACCGGGGAGCTGTTTTTT
CASSLRVVGLNTGELFF
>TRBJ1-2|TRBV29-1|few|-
TGCAGCGCTGGGTTTCATGGGCCCTATGGCTACACCTTC
CSAGFHGPYGYTF
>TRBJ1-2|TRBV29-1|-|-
TGCAGCGTAACAGACGGCCAGAAAGGCCCTTATGGCTACACCTTC
CSVTDGQKGPYGYTF
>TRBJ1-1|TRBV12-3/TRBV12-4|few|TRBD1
TGTGCCAGCAGTTTCAGACAGGGCATGAACACTGAAGCTTTCTTT
CASSFRQGMNTEAFF
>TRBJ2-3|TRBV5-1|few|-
TGCGCCAGCGTCCGGGGACCGAATCAAAATAGGCGCACAGATACGCAGTATTTT
CASVRGPNQNRRTDTQYF
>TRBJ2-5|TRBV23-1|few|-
TGCGCCAGCAGTCAATCAAGAGGATTTGTCAGCGCCCCGAGAGGAGAGACCCAGTACTTC
CASSQSRGFVSAPRGETQYF
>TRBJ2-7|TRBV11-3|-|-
TGTGCCAGCAGCTTTGCACGACAGGTCGCCTACGAGCAGTACTTC
CASSFARQVAYEQYF
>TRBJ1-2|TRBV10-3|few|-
TGTGCCATCAGTGACAGGGGAGTAGACTATGGCTACACCTTC
CAISDRGVDYGYTF
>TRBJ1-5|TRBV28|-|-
TGTGCCAGCAGTTTATCCCAGGGTGAGCGACAGCCCCAGCATTTT
CASSLSQGERQPQHF
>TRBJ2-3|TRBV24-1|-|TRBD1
TGTGCCACCAGTGATTTCGGGACAGGGGGCCGGGATACGCAGTATTTT
CATSDFGTGGRDTQYF
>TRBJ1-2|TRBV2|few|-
TGTGCCAGCAGTGAAATATCTAGGGATGGCTACACCTTC
CASSEISRDGYTF
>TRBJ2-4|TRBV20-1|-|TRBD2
TGCAGTGCTACCGGACTAGCGGGATGGGGGGACATTCAGTACTTC
CSATGLAGWGDIQYF
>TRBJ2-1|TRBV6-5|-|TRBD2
TGTGCCAGCAGTTTCAGACTAGCGAGCGAATATACTGACAATGAGCAGTTCTTC
CASSFRLASEYTDNEQFF
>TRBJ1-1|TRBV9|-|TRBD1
TGTGCCAGCAGCGTAGGGGACAGAACTGAAGCTTTCTTT
CASSVGDRTEAFF
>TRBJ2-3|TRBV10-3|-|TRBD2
TGTGCCATCACTGATAGCGGGATGGAGAGGGTTACGCAGTATTTT
CAITDSGMERVTQYF
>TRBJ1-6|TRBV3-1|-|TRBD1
TGTGCCAGCAGCCAAGAGGGACAGGGTACGTCTAATTCACCCCTCCACTTT
CASSQEGQGTSNSPLHF
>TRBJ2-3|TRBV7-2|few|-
TGTGCCAGCAGTGAGACTTTTTCGAATACGCAGTATTTT
CASSETFSNTQYF
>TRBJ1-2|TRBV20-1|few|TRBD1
TGCAGTGCTAGGGGACAGGGGGCGGTTGATGGCTACACCTTC
CSARGQGAVDGYTF
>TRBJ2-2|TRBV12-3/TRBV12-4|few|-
TGTGCCAGCAGTTTCGCACAGACTAACACCGGGGAGCTGTTTTTT
CASSFAQTNTGELFF
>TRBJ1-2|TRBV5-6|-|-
TGTGCCAGTAACAGGGAGGACTATGGCTACACCTTC
CASNREDYGYTF
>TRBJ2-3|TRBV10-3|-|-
TGTGCCATCAGCAACAGGGTGAGGACAGATACGCAGTATTTT
CAISNRVRTDTQYF
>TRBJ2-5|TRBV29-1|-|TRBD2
TGCAGCGTTGAAAGTAGCGGGCGGGAAGAGACCCAGTACTTC
CSVESSGREETQYF
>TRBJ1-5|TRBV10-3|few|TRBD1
TGTGCCATCAGCCCGACAGGGACCAATCAGCCCCAGCATTTT
CAISPTGTNQPQHF
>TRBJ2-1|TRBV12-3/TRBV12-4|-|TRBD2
TGTGCCAGCAGCCGGACTAGCGGGGACAATGAGCAGTTCTTC
CASSRTSGDNEQFF
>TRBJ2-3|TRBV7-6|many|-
TGTGCCAGCAGCTTAGCGGGCGGGACTCCTAGCACAGATACGCAGTATTTT
CASSLAGGTPSTDTQYF
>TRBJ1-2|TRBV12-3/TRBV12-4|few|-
TGTGCCAGCAGATTAGGACGGAACTATGGCTACACCTTC
CASRLGRNYGYTF
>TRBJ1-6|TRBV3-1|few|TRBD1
TGTGCCAGCAGTATACAGGGGATGGATAATTCACCCCTCCACTTT
CASSIQGMDNSPLHF
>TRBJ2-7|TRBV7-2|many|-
TGTGCCAGCAGCTTAGGCGGGGAGCTGGGCGAGCAGTACTTC
CASSLGGELGEQYF
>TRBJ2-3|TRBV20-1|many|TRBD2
TGCAGTGCGCCTAGCGGGAGGATCAATACGCAGTATTTT
CSAPSGRINTQYF
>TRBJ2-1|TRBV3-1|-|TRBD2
TGTGCCAGCAGCCAAGGGGGGACTAGCGGAACTTACAATGAGCAGTTCTTC
CASSQGGTSGTYNEQFF
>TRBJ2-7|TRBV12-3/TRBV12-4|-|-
TGTGCCAGCAGTTTAGGGGGCGGATACGAGCAGTACTTC
CASSLGGGYEQYF
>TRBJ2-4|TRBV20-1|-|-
TGCAGTGCTAGAACGGGTACGGACATTCAGTACTTC
CSARTGTDIQYF
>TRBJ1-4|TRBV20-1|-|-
TGCAGTGCTAGGGACGGAACTAATGAAAAACTGTTTTTT
CSARDGTNEKLFF
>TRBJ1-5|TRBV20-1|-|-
TGCAGTGCTAGAGGAGCCGGAAATCAGCCCCAGCATTTT
CSARGAGNQPQHF
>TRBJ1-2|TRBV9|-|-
TGTGCCAGCAGCGTAGAGGGAACCTATGGCTACACCTTC
CASSVEGTYGYTF
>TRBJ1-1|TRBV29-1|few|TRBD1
TGCAGCGTTGCCTTTATCGGCCAGGGGGCTGAAGCTTTCTTT
CSVAFIGQGAEAFF
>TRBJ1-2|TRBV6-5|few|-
TGTGCCAGCAGTTATGGCAGGATCTATGGCTACACCTTC
CASSYGRIYGYTF
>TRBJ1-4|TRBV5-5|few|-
TGTGCCAGCAGTCAAAACCTCTTTGGGGGGCGCGGTGAAAAACTGTTTTTT
CASSQNLFGGRGEKLFF